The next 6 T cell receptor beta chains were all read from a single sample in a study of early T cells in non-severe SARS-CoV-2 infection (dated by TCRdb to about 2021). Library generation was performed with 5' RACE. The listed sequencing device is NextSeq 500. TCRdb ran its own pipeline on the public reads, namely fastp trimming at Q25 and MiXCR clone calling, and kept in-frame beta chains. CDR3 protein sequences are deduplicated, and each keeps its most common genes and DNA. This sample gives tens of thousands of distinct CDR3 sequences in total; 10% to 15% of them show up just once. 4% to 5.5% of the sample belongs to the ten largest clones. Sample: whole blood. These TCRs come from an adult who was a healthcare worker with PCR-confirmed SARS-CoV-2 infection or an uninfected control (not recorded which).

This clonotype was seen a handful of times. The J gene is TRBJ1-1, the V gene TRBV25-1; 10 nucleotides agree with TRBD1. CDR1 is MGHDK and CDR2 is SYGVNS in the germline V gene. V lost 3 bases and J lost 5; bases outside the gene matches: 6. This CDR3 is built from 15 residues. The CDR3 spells CASSDRQGARTEAFF. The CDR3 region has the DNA TGTGCCAGCAGTGACCGACAGGGGGCGAGAACTGAAGCTTTCTTT.

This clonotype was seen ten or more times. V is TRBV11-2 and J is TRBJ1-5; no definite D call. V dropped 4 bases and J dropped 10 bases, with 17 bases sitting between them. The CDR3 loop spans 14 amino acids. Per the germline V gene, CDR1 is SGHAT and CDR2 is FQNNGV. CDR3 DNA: TGTGCCAGCAGCTCGGTGGAATCTACGGGACCCCAGCATTTT. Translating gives CASSSVESTGPQHF.

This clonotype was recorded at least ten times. CDR3 coding DNA: TGCGCCAGCAGCGGGCAGGGTCGAGGCTACGAGCAGTACTTC. Its protein is CASSGQGRGYEQYF. The chain has TRBV5-1 and TRBJ2-7; a possible D gene is TRBD1 (5 bases). The V gene's germline CDR1 is SGHRS and CDR2 YFSETQ. This CDR3 comprises 14 residues. V was pared by 4 bases and J by 3 bases, with 14 bases between.

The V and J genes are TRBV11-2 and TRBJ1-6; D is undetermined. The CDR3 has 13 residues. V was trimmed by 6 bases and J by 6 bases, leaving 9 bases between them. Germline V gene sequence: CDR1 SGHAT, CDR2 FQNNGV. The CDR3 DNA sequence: TGTGCCAGCAGTCGAACTGCTAATTCACCCCTCCACTTT. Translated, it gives CASSRTANSPLHF.

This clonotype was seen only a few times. The CDR3 nucleotides are TGTGCCAGCAGCTTGGAACTTACAGGGACCTCGGAGCAGTACTTC. The encoded protein is CASSLELTGTSEQYF. This chain links TRBV7-2 with TRBJ2-7, with D possibly TRBD1 on 6 matching bases. The CDR3 contains 15 residues. Deletions cut 3 bases from V and 7 bases from J, with 19 bases between. CDR1 SGHTA and CDR2 FQGNSA come from the germline V gene.

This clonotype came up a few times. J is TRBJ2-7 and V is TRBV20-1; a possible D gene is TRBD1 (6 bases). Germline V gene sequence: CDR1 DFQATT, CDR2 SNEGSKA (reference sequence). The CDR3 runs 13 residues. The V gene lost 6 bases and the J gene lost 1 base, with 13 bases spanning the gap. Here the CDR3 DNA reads TGCAGTGCCTTCAGGGGCGAGTCCTACGAGCAGTACTTC. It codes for CSAFRGESYEQYF.